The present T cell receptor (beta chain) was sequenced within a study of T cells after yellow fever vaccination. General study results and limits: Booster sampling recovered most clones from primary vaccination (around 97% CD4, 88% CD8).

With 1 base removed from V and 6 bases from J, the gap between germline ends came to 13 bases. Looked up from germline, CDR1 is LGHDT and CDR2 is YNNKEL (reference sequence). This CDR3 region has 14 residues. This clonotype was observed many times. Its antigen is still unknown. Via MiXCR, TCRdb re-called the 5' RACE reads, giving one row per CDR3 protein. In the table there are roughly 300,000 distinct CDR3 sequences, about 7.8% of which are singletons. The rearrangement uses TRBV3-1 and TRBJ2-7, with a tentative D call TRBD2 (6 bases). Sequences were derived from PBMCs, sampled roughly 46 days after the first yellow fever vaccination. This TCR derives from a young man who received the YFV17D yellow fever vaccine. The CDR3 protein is CASSQGMRAGEQYV. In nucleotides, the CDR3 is TGTGCCAGCAGCCAAGGGATGCGAGCGGGCGAGCAGTACGTC.